This T cell receptor beta chain was found in a study of T cell changes during pregnancy in multiple sclerosis (dated by TCRdb to 2018 to 2020). In terms of the full investigation: The study examined how the T cell repertoire changed over the course of pregnancy in women with multiple sclerosis.

V is clipped by 2 bases and J by 2 bases, and the sequence between their germline boundaries is 11 bases long. Taken from the germline V gene, the CDR1 and CDR2 loops are SGDLS and YYNGEE. From its cysteine to its phenylalanine, the CDR3 spans 14 amino acids. The CDR3 DNA has 42 bases and is translated from base 1. A remark on this clone: The antigen it recognizes is unknown. No per-base quality is available; no much larger clone lies one base away.

Library method: the immunoSEQ multiplex PCR assay. This immuneACCESS table, as held by TCRdb, lists in-frame sequences with V and J called but not all clones. Of the missing ones, under half trace to an unresolved V gene in checked studies; the others have no known cause. This sample holds tens of thousands of clones; about 92% were observed only once. About 0.21% of the sample is taken by the ten largest. The sample in question was CD4+ T cells from peripheral blood mononuclear cells, obtained in the second trimester of pregnancy. The rearrangement joined TRBV9 to TRBJ2-7; the D region possibly corresponds to TRBD2 (6 bases align). This TCR was sampled from a female donor with multiple sclerosis, enrolled in a pregnancy study. The nucleotides are TGTGCCAGCAGCGTGGGGGGAGAACCCTACGAGCAGTACTTC. The encoded protein is CASSVGGEPYEQYF.